This T cell receptor (beta chain) is drawn from a study of cytomegalovirus exposure and HLA in healthy donors. Only in-frame clones appear in the TCRdb table, and some are missing; sequencing was by immunoSEQ multiplex PCR. The profile shows about 270,000 clones, roughly 85% of them singletons. For this clone: Its antigen is unidentified.

V trimming: 2 bases; J trimming: 1 base; junction bases outside the gene matches: 8. The germline V gene encodes CDR1 MNHNS and CDR2 SASEGT. This CDR3 spans 17 amino acids. Findings of the study overall: Researchers counted around 170 TCR beta chains as cytomegalovirus-associated.

The chain uses TRBV6-1 and TRBJ2-3; 8 nucleotides agree with TRBD1. The receptor's source is a woman between 18 and 30 years old in good health and CMV-seronegative. Sequenced sample: PBMCs. This chain's CDR3 is CASSELSGTGGTDTQYF. In nucleotides, the CDR3 is TGTGCCAGCAGTGAATTGTCCGGGACAGGTGGCACAGATACGCAGTATTTT.